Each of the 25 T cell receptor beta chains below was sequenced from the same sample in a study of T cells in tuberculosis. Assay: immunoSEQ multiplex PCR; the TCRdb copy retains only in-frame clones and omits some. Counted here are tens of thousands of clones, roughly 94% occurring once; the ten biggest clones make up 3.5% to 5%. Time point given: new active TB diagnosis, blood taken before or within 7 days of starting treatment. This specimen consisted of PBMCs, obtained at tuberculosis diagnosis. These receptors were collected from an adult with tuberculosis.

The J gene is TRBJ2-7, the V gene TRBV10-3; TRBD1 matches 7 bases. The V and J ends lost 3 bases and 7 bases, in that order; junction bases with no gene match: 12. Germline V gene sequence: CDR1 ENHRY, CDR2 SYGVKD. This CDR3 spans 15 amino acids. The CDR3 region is CAISDPGQTFYEQYF. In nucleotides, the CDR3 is TGTGCCATCAGTGACCCGGGACAGACATTTTATGAGCAGTACTTC.

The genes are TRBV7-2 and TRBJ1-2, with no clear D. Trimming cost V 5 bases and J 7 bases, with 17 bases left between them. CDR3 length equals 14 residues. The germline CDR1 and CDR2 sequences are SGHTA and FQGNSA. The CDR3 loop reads CASSDPGWLFGYTF. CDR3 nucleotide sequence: TGTGCCAGCAGCGATCCGGGTTGGCTTTTTGGCTACACCTTC.

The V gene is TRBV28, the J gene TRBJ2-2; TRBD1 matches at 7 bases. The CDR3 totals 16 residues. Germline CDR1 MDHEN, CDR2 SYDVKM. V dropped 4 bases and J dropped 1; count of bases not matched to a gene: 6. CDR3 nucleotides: TGTGCCAGCAGTTCAAACAGGGGTTGGAACACCGGGGAGCTGTTTTTT. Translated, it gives CASSSNRGWNTGELFF.

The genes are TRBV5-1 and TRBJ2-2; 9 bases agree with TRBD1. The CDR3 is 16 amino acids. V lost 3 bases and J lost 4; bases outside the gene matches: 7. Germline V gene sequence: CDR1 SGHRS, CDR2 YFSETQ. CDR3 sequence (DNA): TGCGCCAGCAGCTCGATCACAGGGGGCACCACCGGGGAGCTGTTTTTT. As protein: CASSSITGGTTGELFF.

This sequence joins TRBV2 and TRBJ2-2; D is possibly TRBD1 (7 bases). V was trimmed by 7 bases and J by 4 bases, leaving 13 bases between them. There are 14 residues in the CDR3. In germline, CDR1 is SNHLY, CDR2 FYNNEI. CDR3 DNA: TGTGCCAGCATGAGACAGGGACTCACCGGGGAGCTGTTTTTT. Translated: CASMRQGLTGELFF. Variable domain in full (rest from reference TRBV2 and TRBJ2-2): EPEVTQTPSHQVTQMGQEVILRCVPISNHLYFYWYRQILGQKVEFLVSFYNNEISEKSEIFDDQFSVERPDGSNFTLKIRSTKLEDSAMYFCASMRQGLTGELFFGEGSRLTVL.

This CDR3 reads CASSSLRSLLYGYTF. CDR3 coding DNA: TGTGCCAGCAGTTCTTTGCGAAGCCTGTTATATGGCTACACCTTC. The V and J genes are TRBV27 and TRBJ1-2; D gene ambiguous. The CDR3 spans 15 residues. V was shortened by 4 bases and J by 5 bases, with 17 bases between the two germline ends. Per germline, CDR1 MNHEY and CDR2 SMNVEV (reference sequence).

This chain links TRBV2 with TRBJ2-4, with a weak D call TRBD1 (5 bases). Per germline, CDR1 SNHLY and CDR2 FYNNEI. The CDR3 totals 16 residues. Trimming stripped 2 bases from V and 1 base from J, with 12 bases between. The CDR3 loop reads CASSEWGGRAKNIQYF. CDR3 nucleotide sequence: TGTGCCAGCAGTGAATGGGGCGGTCGGGCCAAAAACATTCAGTACTTC.

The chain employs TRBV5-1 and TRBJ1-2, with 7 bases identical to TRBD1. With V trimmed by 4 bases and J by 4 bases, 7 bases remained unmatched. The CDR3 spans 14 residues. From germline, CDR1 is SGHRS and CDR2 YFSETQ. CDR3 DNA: TGCGCCAGCAGCACGGGACAGACCTCCTATGGCTACACCTTC. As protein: CASSTGQTSYGYTF. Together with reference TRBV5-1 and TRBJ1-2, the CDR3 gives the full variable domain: KAGVTQTPRYLIKTRGQQVTLSCSPISGHRSVSWYQQTPGQGLQFLFEYFSETQRNKGNFPGRFSGRQFSNSRSEMNVSTLELGDSALYLCASSTGQTSYGYTFGSGTRLTVV.

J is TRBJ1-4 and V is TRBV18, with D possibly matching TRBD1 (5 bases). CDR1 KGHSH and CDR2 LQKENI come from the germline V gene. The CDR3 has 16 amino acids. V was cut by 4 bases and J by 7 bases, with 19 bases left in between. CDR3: CASSLLRPGDGEKLFF. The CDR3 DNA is TGTGCCAGCTCACTTCTCCGTCCGGGGGATGGTGAAAAACTGTTTTTT.

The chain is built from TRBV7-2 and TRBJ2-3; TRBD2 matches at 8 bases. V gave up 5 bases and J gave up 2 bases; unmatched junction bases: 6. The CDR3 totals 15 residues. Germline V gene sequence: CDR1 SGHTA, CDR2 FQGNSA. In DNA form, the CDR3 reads TGTGCCAGCAGCCCCAGCGGGGGCCCCACAGATACGCAGTATTTT. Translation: CASSPSGGPTDTQYF. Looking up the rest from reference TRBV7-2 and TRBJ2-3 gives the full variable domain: GAGVSQSPSNKVTEKGKDVELRCDPISGHTALYWYRQSLGQGLEFLIYFQGNSAPDKSGLPSDRFSAERTGGSVSTLTIQRTQQEDSAVYLCASSPSGGPTDTQYFGPGTRLTVL.

CDR3 in DNA: TGTGCCAGCAGTGCACAGCCGAACACTGAAGCTTTCTTT. The encoded protein is CASSAQPNTEAFF. The chain links TRBV6-4 to TRBJ1-1, with no clear D. Germline CDR1 MRHNA, CDR2 SNTAGT. V lost 4 bases and J 1 base, leaving 7 bases between the germline ends. The CDR3 spans 13 residues.

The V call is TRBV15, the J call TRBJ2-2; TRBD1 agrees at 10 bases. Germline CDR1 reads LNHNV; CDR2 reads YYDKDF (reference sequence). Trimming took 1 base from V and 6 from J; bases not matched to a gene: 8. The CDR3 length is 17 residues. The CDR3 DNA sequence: TGTGCCACCAGCAGAGTCAAGAGACAGGGGGCGCCCGGGGAGCTGTTTTTT. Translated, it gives CATSRVKRQGAPGELFF.

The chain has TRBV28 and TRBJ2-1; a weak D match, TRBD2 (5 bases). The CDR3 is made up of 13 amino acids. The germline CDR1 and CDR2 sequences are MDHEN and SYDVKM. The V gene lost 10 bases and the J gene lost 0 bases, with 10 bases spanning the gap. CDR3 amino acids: CAITEGSYNEQFF. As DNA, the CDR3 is TGTGCCATCACCGAGGGCTCCTACAATGAGCAGTTCTTC.

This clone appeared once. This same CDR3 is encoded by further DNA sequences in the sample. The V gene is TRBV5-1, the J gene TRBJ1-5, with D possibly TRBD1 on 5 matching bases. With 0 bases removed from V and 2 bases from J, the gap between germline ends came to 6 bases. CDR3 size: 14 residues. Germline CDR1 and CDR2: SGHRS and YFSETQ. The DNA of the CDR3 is TGCGCCAGCAGCTTGGAAGGGGGCAATCAGCCCCAGCATTTT. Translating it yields CASSLEGGNQPQHF.

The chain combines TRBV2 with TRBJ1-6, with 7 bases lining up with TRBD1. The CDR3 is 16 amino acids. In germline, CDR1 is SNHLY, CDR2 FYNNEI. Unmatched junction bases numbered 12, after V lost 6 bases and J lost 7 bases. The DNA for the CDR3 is TGTGCCAGCAGCGCCGCCAGGACAGGAGGAAATTCACCCCTCCACTTT. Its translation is CASSAARTGGNSPLHF.

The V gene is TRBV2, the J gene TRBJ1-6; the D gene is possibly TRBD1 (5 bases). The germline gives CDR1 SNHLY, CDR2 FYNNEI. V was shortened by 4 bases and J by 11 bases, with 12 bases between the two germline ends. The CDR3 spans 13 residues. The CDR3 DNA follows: TGTGCCAGCAGTGTTCCAGGGTGGGCACCCCTCCACTTT. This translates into CASSVPGWAPLHF.

CDR3 nucleotide sequence: TGTGCCTCCTCAGGGAGGCTGAATAGAATGAATGAGCAGTTCTTC. Protein: CASSGRLNRMNEQFF. The chain employs TRBV10-3 and TRBJ2-1, with D perhaps matching TRBD2 (6 bases). The CDR3 sequence is 15 residues long. Germline V gene data show CDR1 as ENHRY and CDR2 as SYGVKD. Trimming took off 11 bases at V and 7 bases at J, with 24 bases between the two ends.

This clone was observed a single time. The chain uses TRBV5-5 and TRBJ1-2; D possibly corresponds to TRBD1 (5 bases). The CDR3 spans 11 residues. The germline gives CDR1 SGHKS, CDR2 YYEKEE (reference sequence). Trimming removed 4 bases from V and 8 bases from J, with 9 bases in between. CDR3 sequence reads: CASSPDIGYTF. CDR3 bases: TGTGCCAGCAGCCCGGACATCGGCTACACCTTC. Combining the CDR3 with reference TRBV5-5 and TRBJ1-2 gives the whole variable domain DAGVTQSPTHLIKTRGQQVTLRCSPISGHKSVSWYQQVLGQGPQFIFQYYEKEERGRGNFPDRFSARQFPNYSSELNVNALLLGDSALYLCASSPDIGYTFGSGTRLTVV.

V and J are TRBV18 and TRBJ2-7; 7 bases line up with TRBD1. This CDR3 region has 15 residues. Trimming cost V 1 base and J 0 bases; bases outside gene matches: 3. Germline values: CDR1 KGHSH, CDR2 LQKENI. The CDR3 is CASSPRTGHSYEQYF. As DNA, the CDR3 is TGTGCCAGCTCACCACGGACAGGCCACTCCTACGAGCAGTACTTC.

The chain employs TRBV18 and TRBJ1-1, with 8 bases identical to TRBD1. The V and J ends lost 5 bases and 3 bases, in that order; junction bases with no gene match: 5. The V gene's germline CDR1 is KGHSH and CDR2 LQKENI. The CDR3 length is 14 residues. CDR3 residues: CASSEQTGDTEAFF. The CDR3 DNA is TGTGCCAGCTCAGAACAGACAGGGGACACTGAAGCTTTCTTT. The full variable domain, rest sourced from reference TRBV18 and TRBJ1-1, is NAGVMQNPRHLVRRRGQEARLRCSPMKGHSHVYWYRQLPEEGLKFMVYLQKENIIDESGMPKERFSAEFPKEGPSILRIQQVVRGDSAAYFCASSEQTGDTEAFFGQGTRLTVV.

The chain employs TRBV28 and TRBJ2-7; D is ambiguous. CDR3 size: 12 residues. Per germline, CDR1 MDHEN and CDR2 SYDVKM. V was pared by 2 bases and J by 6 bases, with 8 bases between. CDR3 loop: CASSLGRSEQYF. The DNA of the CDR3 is TGTGCCAGCAGTTTAGGGCGTTCCGAGCAGTACTTC.

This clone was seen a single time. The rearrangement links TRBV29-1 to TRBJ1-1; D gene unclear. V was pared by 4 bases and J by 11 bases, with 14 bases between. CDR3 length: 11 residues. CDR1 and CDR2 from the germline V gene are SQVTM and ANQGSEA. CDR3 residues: CSVVRREAAFF. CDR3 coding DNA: TGCAGCGTTGTCAGGCGGGAGGCCGCTTTCTTT.

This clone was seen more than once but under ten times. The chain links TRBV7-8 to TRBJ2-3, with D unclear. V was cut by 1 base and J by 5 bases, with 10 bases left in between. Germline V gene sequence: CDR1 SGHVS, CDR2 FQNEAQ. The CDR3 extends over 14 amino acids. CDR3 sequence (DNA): TGTGCCAGCAGCTTAGGCGGCAGAGGAGATACGCAGTATTTT. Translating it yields CASSLGGRGDTQYF.

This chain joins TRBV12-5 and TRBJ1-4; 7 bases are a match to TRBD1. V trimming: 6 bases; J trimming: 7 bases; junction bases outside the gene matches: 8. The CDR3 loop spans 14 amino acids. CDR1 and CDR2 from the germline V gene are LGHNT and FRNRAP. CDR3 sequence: CASGLGGRVEKLFF. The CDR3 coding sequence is TGTGCTAGTGGCTTAGGGGGCAGGGTTGAAAAACTGTTTTTT.

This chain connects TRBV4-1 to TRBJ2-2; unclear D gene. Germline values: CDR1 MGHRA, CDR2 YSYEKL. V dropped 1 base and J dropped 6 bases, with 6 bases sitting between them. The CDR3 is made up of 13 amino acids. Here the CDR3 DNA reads TGCGCCAGCAGCCAAGTTATGTCCGGGGAGCTGTTTTTT. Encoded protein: CASSQVMSGELFF.